This TCR beta chain was recorded in a study of T cell changes during pregnancy in multiple sclerosis. Clones were read by immunoSEQ multiplex PCR, and TCRdb kept only the in-frame ones, dropping some. Seen here are 88,000 or so clones, about 91% observed once, and the top ten hold about 2.5%. This CDR3 is 13 amino acids long. Trimming pared 1 base from V and 10 bases from J, leaving 10 bases between. Germline lookup yields CDR1 MGHRA and CDR2 YSYEKL. This TCR came from a female donor with multiple sclerosis, enrolled in a pregnancy study. The chain joins TRBV4-1 to TRBJ1-4; D remains unclear. The specimen comprised peripheral blood, sampled before pregnancy. The CDR3: CASSQALWAKLFF. CDR3 sequence (DNA): TGCGCCAGCAGCCAAGCCTTGTGGGCAAAACTGTTTTTT.